A single sample gave rise to the 14 T cell receptor beta chains below, sequenced in a study of T cell responses to AZD1222 COVID-19 vaccine. Data came from immunoSEQ multiplex PCR; TCRdb stores just in-frame clones and leaves some out. This sample has 90,000 to 110,000 clones, with about 91% found just once. Sequences were derived from peripheral blood, sampled on day 0 of AZD1222 vaccination. The receptor set was obtained from an adult in good health.

For the CDR3, the DNA is TGTGCCAGCAGCTTCCCGGGGGTCGGCACAGATACGCAGTATTTT. Residues: CASSFPGVGTDTQYF. This rearrangement joins TRBV7-2 to TRBJ2-3; D possibly corresponds to TRBD2 (6 bases). The CDR3 contains 15 residues. The V gene lost 3 bases and the J gene lost 1 base, with 11 bases spanning the gap. CDR1 and CDR2 (germline): SGHTA, FQGNSA.

J is TRBJ2-1 and V is TRBV4-3; 9 bases match TRBD1. Germline values: CDR1 LGHNA, CDR2 YSLEER. The V segment lost 1 base and the J segment 8 bases; nucleotides outside the gene matches: 12. This CDR3 is 17 amino acids long. The DNA of the CDR3 is TGCGCCAGCAGCCAAGGTCATGGGAGACAGGGGGTGTATGAGCAGTTCTTC. This gives the protein CASSQGHGRQGVYEQFF.

The chain couples TRBV6-1 to TRBJ1-4; no clear D gene. The length of the CDR3 is 12 residues. In germline, CDR1 is MNHNS, CDR2 SASEGT. Trimming cost V 3 bases and J 4 bases, with 3 bases left between them. The CDR3: CASSDSNEKLFF. The CDR3 nucleotides are TGTGCCAGCAGTGACAGTAATGAAAAACTGTTTTTT.

For the CDR3, the DNA is TGTGCCAGCAGTTACTATAGCAGGGTGAACACTGAAGCTTTCTTT. Translated, it gives CASSYYSRVNTEAFF. This chain links TRBV6-5 with TRBJ1-1; D is perhaps TRBD1 (5 bases). The V gene's germline CDR1 is MNHEY and CDR2 SVGAGI. The CDR3 runs to 15 residues. The ends were cut back, 1 base at V and 0 bases at J, with 9 bases in the middle.

CDR3 nucleotide sequence: TGTGCCTGGAGTGTACACGAGAACACTGAAGCTTTCTTT. Translating gives CAWSVHENTEAFF. The genes are TRBV30 and TRBJ1-1; D unclear. Trimming cost V 0 bases and J 1 base, with 6 bases left between them. Germline V lookup: CDR1 GTSNPN, CDR2 SVGIG (reference sequence). This CDR3 is 13 amino acids long.

J is TRBJ1-3 and V is TRBV9; D unresolved. The germline V gene encodes CDR1 SGDLS and CDR2 YYNGEE. V was trimmed by 1 base and J by 4 bases, leaving 15 bases between them. The CDR3 has 16 residues. In nucleotides, the CDR3 is TGTGCCAGCAGCGTATATGGACGCTCAGCGGGAAACACCATATATTTT. This sequence encodes CASSVYGRSAGNTIYF.

This clone was seen only a few times. J is TRBJ2-7 and V is TRBV5-5, with D hard to call. The germline CDR1 and CDR2 sequences are SGHKS and YYEKEE (reference sequence). The V end was cut by 2 bases, the J end by 0 bases, with 6 bases between. There are 13 residues in the CDR3. The CDR3 protein is CASSFYTSYEQYF. As DNA, the CDR3 is TGTGCCAGCAGCTTTTACACCTCCTACGAGCAGTACTTC.

The chain links TRBV6-1 to TRBJ1-5; D unresolved. The V gene lost 3 bases and the J gene lost 9 bases, with 12 bases spanning the gap. Germline V CDR1 and CDR2: MNHNS, SASEGT. CDR3 size: 13 residues. The chain's CDR3 is CASSENSRTPQHF. The CDR3 coding sequence is TGTGCCAGCAGTGAGAACAGCCGGACGCCCCAGCATTTT.

The chain is built from TRBV5-6 and TRBJ1-2; D is perhaps TRBD1 (6 bases). The V and J ends lost 1 base and 0 bases respectively, with 7 bases between them. CDR3 length equals 14 residues. The V gene's germline CDR1 is SGHDT and CDR2 YYEEEE. The chain's CDR3 is CASSLQGPNYGYTF. The CDR3 DNA reads TGTGCCAGCAGCTTGCAGGGGCCTAACTATGGCTACACCTTC.

The chain couples TRBV29-1 to TRBJ1-2; D unclear. Trimming took 3 bases from V and 3 from J, leaving 5 bases between them. Germline CDR1 is SQVTM and CDR2 is ANQGSEA. The CDR3 has 11 amino acids. CDR3 region: CSVERDYGYTF. DNA of the CDR3: TGCAGCGTTGAGCGTGACTATGGCTACACCTTC.

The gene calls are TRBV11-2 and TRBJ2-7; D remains ambiguous. Germline assignment: CDR1 SGHAT and CDR2 FQNNGV. The V and J ends lost 2 bases and 0 bases respectively, with 8 bases between them. This CDR3 is 14 amino acids long. In DNA form, the CDR3 reads TGTGCCAGCAGCTTAAGCCAGGCCTCCTACGAGCAGTACTTC. This codes for CASSLSQASYEQYF.

The chain joins TRBV27 to TRBJ1-4; a possible D gene is TRBD1 (5 bases). Germline loops: CDR1 MNHEY, CDR2 SMNVEV (reference sequence). Trimming stripped 2 bases from V and 7 bases from J, with 14 bases between. The CDR3 is 15 amino acids. CDR3 protein: CASSLRPGRFEKLFF. The CDR3 DNA is TGTGCCAGCAGTTTAAGACCAGGGAGGTTTGAAAAACTGTTTTTT.

This clone was counted a single time. This rearrangement joins TRBV7-2 to TRBJ2-7; 10 bases are a match to TRBD1. The trim removed 0 bases at V and 3 bases at J, leaving 2 bases unmatched. This CDR3 comprises 15 residues. The germline gives CDR1 SGHTA, CDR2 FQGNSA. The CDR3 region has the DNA TGTGCCAGCAGCTTAGCGGGACAGGGGATCTACGAGCAGTACTTC. Encoded protein: CASSLAGQGIYEQYF. The variable domain in full, with the rest retrieved from reference TRBV7-2 and TRBJ2-7, is GAGVSQSPSNKVTEKGKDVELRCDPISGHTALYWYRQSLGQGLEFLIYFQGNSAPDKSGLPSDRFSAERTGGSVSTLTIQRTQQEDSAVYLCASSLAGQGIYEQYFGPGTRLTVT.

The CDR3 bases are TGTGCCAGCAGCCAGGGATTAGTGGCTTACAATGAGCAGTTCTTC. The encoded protein is CASSQGLVAYNEQFF. V gene TRBV5-8 combines with J gene TRBJ2-1, with D perhaps TRBD1 (5 bases). V gave up 4 bases and J gave up 4 bases, with 15 bases separating them. CDR1 is SGHTS, CDR2 YDEGEE, per germline. The CDR3 is 15 residues long.